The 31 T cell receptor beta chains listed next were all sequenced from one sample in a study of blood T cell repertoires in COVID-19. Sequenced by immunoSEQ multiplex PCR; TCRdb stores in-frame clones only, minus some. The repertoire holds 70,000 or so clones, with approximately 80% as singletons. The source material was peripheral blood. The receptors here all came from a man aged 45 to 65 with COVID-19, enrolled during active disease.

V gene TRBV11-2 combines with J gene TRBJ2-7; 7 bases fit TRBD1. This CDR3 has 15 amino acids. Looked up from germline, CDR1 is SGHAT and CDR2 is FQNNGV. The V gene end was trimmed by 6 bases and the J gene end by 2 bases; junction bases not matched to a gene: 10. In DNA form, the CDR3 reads TGTGCCAGCAGACTGAGGACAGGAGTAACCTACGAGCAGTACTTC. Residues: CASRLRTGVTYEQYF.

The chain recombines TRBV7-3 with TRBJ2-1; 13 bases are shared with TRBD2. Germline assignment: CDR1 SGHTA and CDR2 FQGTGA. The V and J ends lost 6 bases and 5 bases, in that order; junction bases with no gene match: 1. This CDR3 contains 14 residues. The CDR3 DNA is TGTGCCAGCAGGACTAGCGGGGGGAACAATGAGCAGTTCTTC. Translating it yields CASRTSGGNNEQFF.

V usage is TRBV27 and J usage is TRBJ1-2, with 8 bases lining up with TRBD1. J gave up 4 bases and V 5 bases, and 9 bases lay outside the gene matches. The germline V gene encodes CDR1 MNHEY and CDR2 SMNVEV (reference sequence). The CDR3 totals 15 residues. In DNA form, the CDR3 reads TGTGCCAGCAGTACCGGACAGGGCGAAGGCTATGGCTACACCTTC. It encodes CASSTGQGEGYGYTF.

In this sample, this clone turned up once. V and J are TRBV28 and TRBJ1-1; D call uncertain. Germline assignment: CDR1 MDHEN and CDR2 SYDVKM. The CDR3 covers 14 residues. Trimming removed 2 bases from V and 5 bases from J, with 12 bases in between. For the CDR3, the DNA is TGTGCCAGCAGTTTAACCGGGGTTTGGACTGAAGCTTTCTTT. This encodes CASSLTGVWTEAFF.

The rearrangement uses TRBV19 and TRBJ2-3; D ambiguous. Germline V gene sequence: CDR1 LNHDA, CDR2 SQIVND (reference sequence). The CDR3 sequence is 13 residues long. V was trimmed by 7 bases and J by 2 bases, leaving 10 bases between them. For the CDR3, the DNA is TGTGCCAGTACCCACAGATACACAGATACGCAGTATTTT. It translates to CASTHRYTDTQYF.

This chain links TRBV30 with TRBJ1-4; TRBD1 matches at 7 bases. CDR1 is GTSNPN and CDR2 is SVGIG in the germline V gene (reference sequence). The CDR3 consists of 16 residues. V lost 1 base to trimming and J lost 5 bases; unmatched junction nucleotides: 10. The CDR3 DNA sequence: TGTGCCTGGAGTGAAGGGTGGGGACAGTCAAATGAAAAACTGTTTTTT. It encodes CAWSEGWGQSNEKLFF.

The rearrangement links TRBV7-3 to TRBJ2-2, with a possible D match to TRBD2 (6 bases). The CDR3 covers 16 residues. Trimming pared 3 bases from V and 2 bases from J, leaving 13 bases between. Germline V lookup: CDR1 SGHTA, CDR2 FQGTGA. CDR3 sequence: CASSFGGGHNTGELFF. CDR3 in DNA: TGTGCCAGCAGCTTCGGAGGAGGGCACAACACCGGGGAGCTGTTTTTT.

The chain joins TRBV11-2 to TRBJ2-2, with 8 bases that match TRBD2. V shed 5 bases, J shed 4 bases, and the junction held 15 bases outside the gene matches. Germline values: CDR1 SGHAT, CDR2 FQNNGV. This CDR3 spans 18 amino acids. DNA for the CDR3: TGTGCCAGCAGCCCAAGACCTGTAGCGGGGCCGGGCACCGGGGAGCTGTTTTTT. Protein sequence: CASSPRPVAGPGTGELFF.

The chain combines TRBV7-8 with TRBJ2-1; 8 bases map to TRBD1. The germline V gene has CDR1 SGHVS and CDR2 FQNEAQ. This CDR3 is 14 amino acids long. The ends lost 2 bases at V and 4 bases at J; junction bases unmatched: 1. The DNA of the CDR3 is TGTGCCAGCAGCTTACGACAGGGGTACAATGAGCAGTTCTTC. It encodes CASSLRQGYNEQFF.

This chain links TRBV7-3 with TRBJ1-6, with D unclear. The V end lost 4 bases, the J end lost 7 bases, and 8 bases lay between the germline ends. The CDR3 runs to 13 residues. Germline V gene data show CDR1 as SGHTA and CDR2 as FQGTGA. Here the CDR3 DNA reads TGTGCCAGCAGCTCAGGTGTCAATTCACCCCTCCACTTT. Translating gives CASSSGVNSPLHF.

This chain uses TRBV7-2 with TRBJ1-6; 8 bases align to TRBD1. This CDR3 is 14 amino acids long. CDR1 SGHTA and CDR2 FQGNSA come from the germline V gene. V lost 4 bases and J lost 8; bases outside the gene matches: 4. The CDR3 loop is CASSSGGADSPLHF. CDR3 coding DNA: TGTGCCAGCAGCTCAGGGGGCGCGGATTCACCCCTCCACTTT.

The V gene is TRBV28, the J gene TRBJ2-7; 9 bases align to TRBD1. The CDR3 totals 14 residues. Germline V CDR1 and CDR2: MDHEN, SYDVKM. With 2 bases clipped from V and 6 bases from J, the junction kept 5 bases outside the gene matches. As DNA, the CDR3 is TGTGCCAGCAGTTTAGGGACAGGGTGGTCCGAGCAGTACTTC. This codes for CASSLGTGWSEQYF.

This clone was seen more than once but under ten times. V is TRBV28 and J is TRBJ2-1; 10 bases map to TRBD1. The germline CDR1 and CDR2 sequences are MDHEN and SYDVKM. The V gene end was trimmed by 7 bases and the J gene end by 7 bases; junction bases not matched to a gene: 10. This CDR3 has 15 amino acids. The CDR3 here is CASTLGDRGWNEQFF. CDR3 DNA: TGTGCCAGCACACTAGGGGACAGGGGATGGAATGAGCAGTTCTTC.

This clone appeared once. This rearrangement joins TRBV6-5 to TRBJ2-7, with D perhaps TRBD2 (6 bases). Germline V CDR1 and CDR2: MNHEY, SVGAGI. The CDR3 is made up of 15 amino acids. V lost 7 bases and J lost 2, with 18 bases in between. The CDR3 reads CASTPSGTLTYEQYF. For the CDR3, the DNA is TGTGCCAGCACCCCTTCCGGGACTCTTACCTACGAGCAGTACTTC.

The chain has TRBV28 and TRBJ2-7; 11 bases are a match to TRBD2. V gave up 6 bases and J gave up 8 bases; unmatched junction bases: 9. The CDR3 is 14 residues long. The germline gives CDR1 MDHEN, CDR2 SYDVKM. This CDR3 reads CASSRLAGPSQQYF. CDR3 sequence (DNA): TGTGCCAGCAGCCGACTAGCGGGACCCTCTCAGCAGTACTTC.

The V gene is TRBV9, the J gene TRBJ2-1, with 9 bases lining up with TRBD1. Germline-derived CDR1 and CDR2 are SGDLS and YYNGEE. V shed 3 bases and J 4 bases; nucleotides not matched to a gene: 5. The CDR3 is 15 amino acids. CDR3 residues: CASSARDRDYNEQFF. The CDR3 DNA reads TGTGCCAGCAGCGCCCGGGACAGGGATTACAATGAGCAGTTCTTC.

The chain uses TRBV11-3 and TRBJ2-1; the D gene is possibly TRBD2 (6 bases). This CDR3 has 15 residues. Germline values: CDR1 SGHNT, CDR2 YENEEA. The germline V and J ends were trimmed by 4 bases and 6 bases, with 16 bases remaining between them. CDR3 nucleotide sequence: TGTGCCAGCAGCTCGGCTGGCCGGGGGAGCAATGAGCAGTTCTTC. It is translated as CASSSAGRGSNEQFF.

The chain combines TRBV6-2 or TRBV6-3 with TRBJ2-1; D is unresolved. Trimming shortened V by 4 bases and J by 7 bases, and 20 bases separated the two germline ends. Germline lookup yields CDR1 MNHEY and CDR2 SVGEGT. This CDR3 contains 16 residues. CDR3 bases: TGTGCCAGCAGTTCCTTTCTGGCTCCCAAATGGAATGAGCAGTTCTTC. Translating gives CASSSFLAPKWNEQFF.

Here the CDR3 DNA reads TGTGCCAGCCCCGGGGTACAGGGGACGTTCTTC. It specifies CASPGVQGTFF. The rearrangement links TRBV19 to TRBJ2-1; TRBD1 matches at 7 bases. V was pared by 9 bases and J by 15 bases, with 11 bases of the junction left unmatched. Germline CDR1 LNHDA, CDR2 SQIVND (reference sequence). The CDR3 runs 11 residues.

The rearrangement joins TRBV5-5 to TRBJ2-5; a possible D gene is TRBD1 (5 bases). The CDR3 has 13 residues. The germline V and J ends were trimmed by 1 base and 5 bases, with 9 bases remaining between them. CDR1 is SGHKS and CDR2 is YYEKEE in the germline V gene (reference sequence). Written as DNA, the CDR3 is TGTGCCAGCAGCTTGCAGGGAAGTGAGACCCAGTACTTC. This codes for CASSLQGSETQYF.

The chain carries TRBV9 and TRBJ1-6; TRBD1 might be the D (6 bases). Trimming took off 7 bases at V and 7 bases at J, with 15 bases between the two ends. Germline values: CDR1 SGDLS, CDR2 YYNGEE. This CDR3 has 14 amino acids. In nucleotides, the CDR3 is TGTGCCAGCTCGTTACAGGGTCAAAATTCACCCCTCCACTTT. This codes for CASSLQGQNSPLHF.

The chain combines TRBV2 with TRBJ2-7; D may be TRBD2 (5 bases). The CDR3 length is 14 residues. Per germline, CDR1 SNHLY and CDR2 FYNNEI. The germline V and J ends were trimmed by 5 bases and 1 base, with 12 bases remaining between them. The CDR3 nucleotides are TGTGCCAGCAGTCAGACCCGGGATTCCTACGAGCAGTACTTC. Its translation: CASSQTRDSYEQYF. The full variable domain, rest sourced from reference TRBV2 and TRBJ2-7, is EPEVTQTPSHQVTQMGQEVILRCVPISNHLYFYWYRQILGQKVEFLVSFYNNEISEKSEIFDDQFSVERPDGSNFTLKIRSTKLEDSAMYFCASSQTRDSYEQYFGPGTRLTVT.

CDR3: CASTPGQRATGELFF. The CDR3 DNA reads as TGTGCCAGCACACCGGGACAACGAGCCACCGGGGAGCTGTTTTTT. This rearrangement joins TRBV9 to TRBJ2-2; weak D call: TRBD1 (6 bases). There are 15 residues in the CDR3. With 6 bases removed from V and 4 bases from J, the gap between germline ends came to 16 bases. In germline, CDR1 is SGDLS, CDR2 YYNGEE.

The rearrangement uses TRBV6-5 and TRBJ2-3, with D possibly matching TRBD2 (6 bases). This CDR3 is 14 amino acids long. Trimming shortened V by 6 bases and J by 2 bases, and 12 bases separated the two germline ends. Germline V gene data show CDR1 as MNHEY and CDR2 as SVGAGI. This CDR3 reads CASSLRDFTDTQYF. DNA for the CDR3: TGTGCCAGCAGCCTCCGGGACTTCACAGATACGCAGTATTTT.

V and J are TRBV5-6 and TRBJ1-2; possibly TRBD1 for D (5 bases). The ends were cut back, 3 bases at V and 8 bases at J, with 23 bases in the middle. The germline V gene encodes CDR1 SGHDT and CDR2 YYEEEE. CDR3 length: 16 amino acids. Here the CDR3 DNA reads TGTGCCAGCAGCTCCTGGCCCGGGGAGGGGCGCCTAGGCTACACCTTC. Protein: CASSSWPGEGRLGYTF.

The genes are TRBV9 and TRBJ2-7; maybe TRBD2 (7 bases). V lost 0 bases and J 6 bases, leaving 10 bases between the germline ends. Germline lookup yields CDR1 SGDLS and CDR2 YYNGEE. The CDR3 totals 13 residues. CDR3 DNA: TGTGCCAGCAGCGTAGGCGGGGGCGCCGAGCAGTACTTC. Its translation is CASSVGGGAEQYF.

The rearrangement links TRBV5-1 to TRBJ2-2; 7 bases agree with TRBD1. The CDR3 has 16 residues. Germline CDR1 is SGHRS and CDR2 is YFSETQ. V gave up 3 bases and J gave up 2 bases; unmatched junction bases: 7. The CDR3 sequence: CASSSVGDSNTGELFF. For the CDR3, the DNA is TGCGCCAGCAGCTCCGTAGGGGACAGCAACACCGGGGAGCTGTTTTTT.

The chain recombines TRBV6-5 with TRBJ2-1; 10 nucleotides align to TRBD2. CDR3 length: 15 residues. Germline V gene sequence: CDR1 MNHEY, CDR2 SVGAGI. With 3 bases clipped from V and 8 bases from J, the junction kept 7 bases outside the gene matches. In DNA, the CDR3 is TGTGCCAGCAGTTATTTTGCTAGCGGGAGCGATGAGCAGTTCTTC. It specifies CASSYFASGSDEQFF.

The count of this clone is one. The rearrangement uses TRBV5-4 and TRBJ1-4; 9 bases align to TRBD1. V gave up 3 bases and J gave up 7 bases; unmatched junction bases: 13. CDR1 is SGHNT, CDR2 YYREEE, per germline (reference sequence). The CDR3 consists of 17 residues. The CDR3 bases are TGTGCCAGCAGCTCGTCCCGGGACAGGGCCGTAGGTGAAAAACTGTTTTTT. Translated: CASSSSRDRAVGEKLFF.

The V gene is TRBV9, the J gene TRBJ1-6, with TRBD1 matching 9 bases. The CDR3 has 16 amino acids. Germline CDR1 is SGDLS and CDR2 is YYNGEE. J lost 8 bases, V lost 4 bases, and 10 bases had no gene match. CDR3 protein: CASSIGGGQGDSPLHF. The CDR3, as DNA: TGTGCCAGCAGCATTGGGGGGGGACAGGGAGATTCACCCCTCCACTTT.

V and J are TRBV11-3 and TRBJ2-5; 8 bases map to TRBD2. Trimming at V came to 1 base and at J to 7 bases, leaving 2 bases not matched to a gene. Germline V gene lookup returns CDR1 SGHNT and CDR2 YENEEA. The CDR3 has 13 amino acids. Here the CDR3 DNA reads TGTGCCAGCAGCTTAGCCGCGGGGGGGACCCAGTACTTC. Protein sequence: CASSLAAGGTQYF.